Presented here are 15 T cell receptor beta chains from one specimen sequenced in a study of cytomegalovirus exposure and HLA in healthy donors. The study ran its PCR with 60 Vbeta and 13 Jbeta primers. Repertoires were generated with immunoSEQ multiplex PCR, while TCRdb's copy carries only in-frame clones and drops some. Of about 190,000 clones listed, almost 75% are singletons. The material sequenced was PBMCs. The receptors come from a woman aged 25 to 39 in good health and CMV-seropositive.

The chain is built from TRBV28 and TRBJ2-1; D is ambiguous. This CDR3 contains 12 residues. Trimming removed 5 bases at V and 1 base at J, with 3 bases between. The V gene's germline CDR1 is MDHEN and CDR2 SYDVKM. CDR3 region: CASSLSYNEQFF. For the CDR3, the DNA is TGTGCCAGCAGTCTATCCTACAATGAGCAGTTCTTC.

The chain is built from TRBV28 and TRBJ2-5; D remains ambiguous. Germline CDR1 is MDHEN and CDR2 is SYDVKM. The CDR3 is made up of 13 amino acids. With 5 bases removed from V and 11 bases from J, the gap between germline ends came to 18 bases. This CDR3 reads CASSPDLVSEQYF. The CDR3 DNA sequence: TGTGCCAGCAGTCCCGATTTAGTATCGGAGCAGTACTTC.

V and J are TRBV10-1 and TRBJ2-1; 7 bases are a match to TRBD2. Germline CDR1 WNHNN, CDR2 SYGVQD (reference sequence). CDR3 length: 14 residues. The J segment lost 3 bases and the V segment lost 2 bases, leaving 1 base of the junction unmatched. The CDR3 region has the DNA TGCGCCAGCAGTGAGGCTAGCGGCTACAATGAGCAGTTCTTC. This sequence encodes CASSEASGYNEQFF.

V is TRBV7-9 and J is TRBJ2-2; D is unresolved. V shed 7 bases and J shed 0 bases, with 3 bases lying between them. Looked up from germline, CDR1 is SEHNR and CDR2 is FQNEAQ (reference sequence). The CDR3 sequence is 12 residues long. The CDR3 region is CASNSNTGELFF. DNA for the CDR3: TGTGCCAGCAACTCGAACACCGGGGAGCTGTTTTTT.

This sequence joins TRBV6-4 and TRBJ2-2, with TRBD2 identical over 9 bases. The germline CDR1 and CDR2 sequences are MRHNA and SNTAGT. The CDR3 is made up of 15 amino acids. V lost 3 bases and J lost 4; bases outside the gene matches: 3. The CDR3 spells CASSDSGSPTGELFF. CDR3 in DNA: TGTGCCAGCAGTGATAGCGGGAGCCCCACCGGGGAGCTGTTTTTT.

V usage is TRBV14 and J usage is TRBJ1-2; D not certain. The length of the CDR3 is 13 residues. Per the germline V gene, CDR1 is SGHDN and CDR2 is FVKESK. V lost 0 bases, J lost 10 bases, and 12 bases lay in between. The CDR3 region is CASSQDVRGFYTF. CDR3 DNA sequence: TGTGCCAGCAGCCAAGATGTTCGAGGGTTCTACACCTTC. Drawing the rest from reference TRBV14 and TRBJ1-2, the complete variable domain is EAGVTQFPSHSVIEKGQTVTLRCDPISGHDNLYWYRRVMGKEIKFLLHFVKESKQDESGMPNNRFLAERTGGTYSTLKVQPAELEDSGVYFCASSQDVRGFYTFGSGTRLTVV.

The gene calls are TRBV29-1 and TRBJ2-1; a possible D gene is TRBD2 (5 bases). The V gene lost 7 bases and the J gene lost 7 bases, with 23 bases spanning the gap. Germline-derived CDR1 and CDR2 are SQVTM and ANQGSEA. The CDR3 runs 15 residues. CDR3 sequence: CSGAPRAGYFNEQFF. The CDR3 DNA reads as TGCAGCGGGGCGCCGAGGGCGGGCTACTTTAATGAGCAGTTCTTC.

With respect to this clone: This sample includes further DNA sequences coding for the same CDR3. V is TRBV6-6 and J is TRBJ2-2; 12 bases are a match to TRBD2. CDR1 MNHNY and CDR2 SVGAGI come from the germline V gene (reference sequence). V lost 5 bases and J lost 6; bases outside the gene matches: 4. The CDR3 sequence is 15 residues long. The CDR3 DNA is TGTGCCAGCAGTCGACTAGCGGGAGCCCCCGGGGAGCTGTTTTTT. Its protein product is CASSRLAGAPGELFF.

The chain is built from TRBV18 and TRBJ2-4; no reliable D call. The CDR3 extends over 11 amino acids. Germline V gives CDR1 KGHSH, CDR2 LQKENI. The V and J ends lost 3 bases and 8 bases respectively, with 5 bases between them. The CDR3, as DNA: TGTGCCAGCTCACCCCAGGACATTCAGTACTTC. Encoded protein: CASSPQDIQYF.

The chain joins TRBV10-2 to TRBJ2-7; possibly TRBD2 for D (6 bases). CDR3 length: 13 amino acids. V was shortened by 8 bases and J by 4 bases, with 15 bases between the two germline ends. Per germline, CDR1 WSHSY and CDR2 SAAADI. The CDR3 sequence: CASQRASFYEQYF. CDR3 in DNA: TGCGCCAGCCAGCGGGCTAGTTTTTACGAGCAGTACTTC.

This chain links TRBV19 with TRBJ2-7; tentative D call: TRBD1 (6 bases). Germline V lookup: CDR1 LNHDA, CDR2 SQIVND (reference sequence). The germline V and J ends were trimmed by 8 bases and 5 bases, with 19 bases remaining between them. The CDR3 is 14 amino acids. The DNA for the CDR3 is TGTGCCAGTGAGGATGGAACAGGGTTAAACGAGCAGTACTTC. Protein: CASEDGTGLNEQYF.

V and J are TRBV23-1 and TRBJ2-7; unclear D gene. TRBV23-1 has ORF status, its function being uncertain. V shed 1 base and J shed 0 bases, with 10 bases lying between them. There are 15 residues in the CDR3. CDR3 DNA sequence: TGCGCCAGCAGTCAATTTTCAGGAAACTCCTACGAGCAGTACTTC. As protein: CASSQFSGNSYEQYF.

This chain connects TRBV27 to TRBJ2-7; a weak D match, TRBD2 (5 bases). The CDR3 has 15 amino acids. V lost 3 bases and J 4 bases, leaving 16 bases between the germline ends. Germline V gene lookup returns CDR1 MNHEY and CDR2 SMNVEV (reference sequence). The CDR3 region has the DNA TGTGCCAGCAGTTTTGCCCAGCGGAGGCTTTACGAGCAGTACTTC. As protein: CASSFAQRRLYEQYF.

The chain is built from TRBV10-1 and TRBJ2-7; 8 bases are a match to TRBD2. The ends lost 7 bases at V and 5 bases at J; junction bases unmatched: 10. This CDR3 has 14 amino acids. Germline CDR1 reads WNHNN; CDR2 reads SYGVQD (reference sequence). The CDR3 sequence is CASTTGTSIDEQYF. The CDR3 nucleotides read TGCGCCAGCACCACCGGGACTAGTATCGACGAGCAGTACTTC.

The chain links TRBV27 to TRBJ2-1, with 7 bases identical to TRBD2. Looked up from germline, CDR1 is MNHEY and CDR2 is SMNVEV (reference sequence). With V trimmed by 3 bases and J by 4 bases, 6 bases remained unmatched. This CDR3 has 15 amino acids. In nucleotides, the CDR3 is TGTGCCAGCAGTTTTACGGCTAGCGGATACAATGAGCAGTTCTTC. Protein product: CASSFTASGYNEQFF.